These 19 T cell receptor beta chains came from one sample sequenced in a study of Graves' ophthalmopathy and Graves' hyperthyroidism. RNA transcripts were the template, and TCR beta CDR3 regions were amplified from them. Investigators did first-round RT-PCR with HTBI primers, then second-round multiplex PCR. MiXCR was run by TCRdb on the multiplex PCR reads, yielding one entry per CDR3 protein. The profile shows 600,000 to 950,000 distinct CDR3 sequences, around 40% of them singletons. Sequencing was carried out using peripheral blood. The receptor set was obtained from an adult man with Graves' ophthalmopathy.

CDR3 region: CSVEDRGSEANEQYF. In nucleotides, the CDR3 is TGCAGCGTTGAAGACCGGGGCAGCGAGGCCAACGAGCAGTACTTC. J is TRBJ2-7 and V is TRBV29-1; the D call may be TRBD1 or TRBD2 (5 bases each). Per the germline V gene, CDR1 is SQVTM and CDR2 is ANQGSEA. V dropped 0 bases and J dropped 5 bases, with 17 bases sitting between them. CDR3 length: 15 amino acids.

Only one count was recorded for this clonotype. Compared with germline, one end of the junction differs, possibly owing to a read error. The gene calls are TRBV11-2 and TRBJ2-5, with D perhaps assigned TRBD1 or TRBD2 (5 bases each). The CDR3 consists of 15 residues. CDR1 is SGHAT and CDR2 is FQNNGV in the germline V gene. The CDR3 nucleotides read TGTGCCAGCAGGTCCATCACGGGGCACCAAGAGACCCAGCACTTC. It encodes CASRSITGHQETQHF.

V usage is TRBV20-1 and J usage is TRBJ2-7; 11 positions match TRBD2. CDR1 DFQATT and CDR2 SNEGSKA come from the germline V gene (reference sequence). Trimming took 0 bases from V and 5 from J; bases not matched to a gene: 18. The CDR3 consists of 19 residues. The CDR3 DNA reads TGCAGTGCTAGAGACGTCACTAGCGGGAGTACCAAAAAGTACCACGAGCAGTACTTC. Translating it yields CSARDVTSGSTKKYHEQYF.

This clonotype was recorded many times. As DNA, the CDR3 is TGTGCCACCAGCAGAGATAAAGGCAGCAATCAGCCCCAGCATTTT. Translating it yields CATSRDKGSNQPQHF. The chain links TRBV15 to TRBJ1-5; D ambiguous. The V and J ends lost 0 bases and 1 base respectively, with 7 bases between them. This CDR3 region has 15 residues. Germline loops: CDR1 LNHNV, CDR2 YYDKDF (reference sequence).

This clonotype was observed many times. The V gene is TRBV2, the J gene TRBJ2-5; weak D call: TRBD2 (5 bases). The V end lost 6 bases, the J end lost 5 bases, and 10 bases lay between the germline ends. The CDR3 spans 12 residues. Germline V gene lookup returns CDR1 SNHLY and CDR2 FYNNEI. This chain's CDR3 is CASRADSETQYF. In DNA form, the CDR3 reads TGTGCCAGCAGGGCGGACTCGGAGACCCAGTACTTC.

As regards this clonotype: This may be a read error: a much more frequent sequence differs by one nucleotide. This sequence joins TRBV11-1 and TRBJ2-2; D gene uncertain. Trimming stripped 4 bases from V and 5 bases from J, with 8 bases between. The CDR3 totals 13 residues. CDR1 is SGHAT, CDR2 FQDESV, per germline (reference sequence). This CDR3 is CASSSPHTGELFF. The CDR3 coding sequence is TGTGCCAGCAGCTCTCCGCATACCGGGGAGCTGTTTTTT.

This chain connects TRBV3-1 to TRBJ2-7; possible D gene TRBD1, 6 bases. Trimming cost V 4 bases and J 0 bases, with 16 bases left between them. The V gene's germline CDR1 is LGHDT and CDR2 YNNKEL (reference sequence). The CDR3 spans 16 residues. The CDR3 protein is CASSLHRDTDSYEQYF. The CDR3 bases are TGTGCCAGCAGCCTACACCGGGACACGGACTCCTACGAGCAGTACTTC.

Written as DNA, the CDR3 is TGCGCCAGCAGCTTGGACGGGACAGGTCTTGATACCATATATTTT. Its translation: CASSLDGTGLDTIYF. The chain employs TRBV5-1 and TRBJ1-3; 8 nucleotides agree with TRBD1. This CDR3 has 15 amino acids. The V gene end was trimmed by 0 bases and the J gene end by 10 bases; junction bases not matched to a gene: 9. Germline V gene sequence: CDR1 SGHRS, CDR2 YFSETQ.

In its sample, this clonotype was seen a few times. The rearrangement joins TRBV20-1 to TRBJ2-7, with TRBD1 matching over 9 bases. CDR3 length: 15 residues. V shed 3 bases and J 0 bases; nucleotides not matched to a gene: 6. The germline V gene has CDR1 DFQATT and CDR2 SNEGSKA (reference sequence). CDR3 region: CSASFPTGGSYEQYF. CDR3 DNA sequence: TGCAGTGCTAGCTTTCCGACAGGGGGCTCCTACGAGCAGTACTTC.

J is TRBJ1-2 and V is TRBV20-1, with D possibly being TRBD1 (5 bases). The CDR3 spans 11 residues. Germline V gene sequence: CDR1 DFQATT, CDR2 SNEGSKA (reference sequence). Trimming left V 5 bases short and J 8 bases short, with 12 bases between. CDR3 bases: TGCAGTGCTGCCCAAGGGGAAGGCTACACCTTC. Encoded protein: CSAAQGEGYTF.

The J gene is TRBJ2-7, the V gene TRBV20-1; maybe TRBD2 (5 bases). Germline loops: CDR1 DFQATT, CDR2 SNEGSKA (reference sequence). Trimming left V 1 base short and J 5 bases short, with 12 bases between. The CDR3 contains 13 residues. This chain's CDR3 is CSARAQRYDEQYF. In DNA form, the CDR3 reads TGCAGTGCTAGAGCACAGCGGTACGACGAGCAGTACTTC.

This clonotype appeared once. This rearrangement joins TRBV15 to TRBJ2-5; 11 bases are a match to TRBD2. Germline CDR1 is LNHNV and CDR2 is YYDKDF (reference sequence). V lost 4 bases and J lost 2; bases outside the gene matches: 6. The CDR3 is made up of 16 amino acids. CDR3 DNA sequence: TGTGCCACCAGCAAAACAATAGCGGGGGGGCAAGAGACCCAGTACTTC. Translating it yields CATSKTIAGGQETQYF.

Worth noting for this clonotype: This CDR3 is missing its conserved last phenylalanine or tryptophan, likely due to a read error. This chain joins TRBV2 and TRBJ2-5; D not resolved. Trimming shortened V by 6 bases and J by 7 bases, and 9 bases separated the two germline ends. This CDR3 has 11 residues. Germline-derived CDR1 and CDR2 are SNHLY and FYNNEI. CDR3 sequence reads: CASRGPGTQYL. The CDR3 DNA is TGTGCCAGCAGGGGCCCTGGGACCCAGTACCTC.

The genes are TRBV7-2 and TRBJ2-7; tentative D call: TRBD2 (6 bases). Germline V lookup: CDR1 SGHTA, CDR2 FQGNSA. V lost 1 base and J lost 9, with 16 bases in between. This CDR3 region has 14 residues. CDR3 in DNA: TGTGCCAGCAGCTTAGGGAGGGCCCCAACGGGGCAGTACTTC. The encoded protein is CASSLGRAPTGQYF.

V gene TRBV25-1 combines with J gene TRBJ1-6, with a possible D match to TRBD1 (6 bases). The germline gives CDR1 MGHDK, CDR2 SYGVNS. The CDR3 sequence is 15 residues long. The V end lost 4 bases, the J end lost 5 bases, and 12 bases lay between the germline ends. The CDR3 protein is CASSGGHRNNSPLHF. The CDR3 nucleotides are TGTGCCAGCAGTGGGGGACACCGGAATAATTCACCCCTCCACTTT. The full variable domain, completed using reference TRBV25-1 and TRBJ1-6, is EADIYQTPRYLVIGTGKKITLECSQTMGHDKMYWYQQDPGMELHLIHYSYGVNSTEKGDLSSESTVSRIRTEHFPLTLESARPSHTSQYLCASSGGHRNNSPLHFGNGTRLTVT.

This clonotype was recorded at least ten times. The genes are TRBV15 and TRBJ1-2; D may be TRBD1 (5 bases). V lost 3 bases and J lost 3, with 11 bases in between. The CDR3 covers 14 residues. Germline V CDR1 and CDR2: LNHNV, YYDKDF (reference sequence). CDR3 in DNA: TGTGCCACCAGCAGTATAACAGGCTACTATGGCTACACCTTC. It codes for CATSSITGYYGYTF.

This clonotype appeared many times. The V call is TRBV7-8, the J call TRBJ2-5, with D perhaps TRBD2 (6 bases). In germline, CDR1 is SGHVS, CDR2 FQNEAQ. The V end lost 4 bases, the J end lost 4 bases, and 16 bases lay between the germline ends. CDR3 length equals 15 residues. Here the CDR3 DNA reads TGTGCCAGCAGCTCTCTCTCGGGGGTTTCAGAGACCCAGTACTTC. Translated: CASSSLSGVSETQYF. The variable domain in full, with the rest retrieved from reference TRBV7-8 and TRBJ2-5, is GAGVSQSPRYKVAKRGQDVALRCDPISGHVSLFWYQQALGQGPEFLTYFQNEAQLDKSGLPSDRFFAERPEGSVSTLKIQRTQQEDSAVYLCASSSLSGVSETQYFGPGTRLLVL.

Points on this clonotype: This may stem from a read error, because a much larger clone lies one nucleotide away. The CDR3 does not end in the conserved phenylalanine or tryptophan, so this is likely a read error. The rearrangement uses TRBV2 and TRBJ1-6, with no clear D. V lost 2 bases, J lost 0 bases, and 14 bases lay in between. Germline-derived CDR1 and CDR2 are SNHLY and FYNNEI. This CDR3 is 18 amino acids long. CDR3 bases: TGTGCCAGCAGTGAATTCGCAAGTCCGAGCTCCTATAATTCACCCCTCCACCTT. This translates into CASSEFASPSSYNSPLHL.

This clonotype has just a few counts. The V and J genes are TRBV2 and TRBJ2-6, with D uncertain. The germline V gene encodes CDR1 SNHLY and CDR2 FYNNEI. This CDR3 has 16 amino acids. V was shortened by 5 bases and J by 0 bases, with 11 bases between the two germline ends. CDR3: CASSPRRYSGANVLTF. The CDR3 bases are TGTGCCAGCAGTCCGCGACGCTACTCTGGGGCCAACGTCCTGACTTTC.